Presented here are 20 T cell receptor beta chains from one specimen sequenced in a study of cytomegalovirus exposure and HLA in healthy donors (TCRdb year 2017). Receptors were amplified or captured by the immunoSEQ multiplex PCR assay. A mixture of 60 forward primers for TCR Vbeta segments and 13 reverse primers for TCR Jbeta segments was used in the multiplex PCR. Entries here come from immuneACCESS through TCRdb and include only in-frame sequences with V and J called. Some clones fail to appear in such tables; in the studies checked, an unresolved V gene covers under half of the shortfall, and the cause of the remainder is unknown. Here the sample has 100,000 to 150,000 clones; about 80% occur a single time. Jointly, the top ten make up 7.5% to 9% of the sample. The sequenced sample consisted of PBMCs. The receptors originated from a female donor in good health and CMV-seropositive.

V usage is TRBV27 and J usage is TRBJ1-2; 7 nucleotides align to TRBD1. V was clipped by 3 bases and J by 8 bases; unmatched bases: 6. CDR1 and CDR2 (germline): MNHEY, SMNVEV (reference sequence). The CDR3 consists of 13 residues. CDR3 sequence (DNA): TGTGCCAGCAGTTTCAGACAGGGTCACGGCTACACCTTC. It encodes CASSFRQGHGYTF.

The CDR3 sequence is CASSLDSLNQPQHF. The CDR3 coding sequence is TGTGCCAGCAGCCTGGACAGCCTCAATCAGCCCCAGCATTTT. The gene calls are TRBV7-2 and TRBJ1-5; TRBD1 might be the D (6 bases). Trimming removed 5 bases from V and 3 bases from J, with 11 bases in between. CDR1 is SGHTA and CDR2 is FQGNSA in the germline V gene. The CDR3 runs to 14 residues.

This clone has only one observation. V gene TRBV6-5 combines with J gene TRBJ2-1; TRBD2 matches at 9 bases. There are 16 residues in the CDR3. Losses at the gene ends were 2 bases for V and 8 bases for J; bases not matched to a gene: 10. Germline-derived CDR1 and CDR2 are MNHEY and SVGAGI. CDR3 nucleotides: TGTGCCAGCAGTTACGTCGGGCGGGGGGGTAAGGATGAGCAGTTCTTC. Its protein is CASSYVGRGGKDEQFF.

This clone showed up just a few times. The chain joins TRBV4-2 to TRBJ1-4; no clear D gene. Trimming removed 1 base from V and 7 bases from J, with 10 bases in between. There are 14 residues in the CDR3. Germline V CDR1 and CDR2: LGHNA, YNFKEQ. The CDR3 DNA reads TGTGCCAGCAGCCAAGTAGGAGCCCCTGAAAAACTGTTTTTT. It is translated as CASSQVGAPEKLFF.

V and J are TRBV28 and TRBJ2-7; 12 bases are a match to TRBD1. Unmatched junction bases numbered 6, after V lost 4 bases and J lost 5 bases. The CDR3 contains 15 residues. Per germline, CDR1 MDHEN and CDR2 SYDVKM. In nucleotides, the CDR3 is TGTGCCAGCAGTTCCGGTGGGACAGGGGGCCACGAGCAGTACTTC. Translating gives CASSSGGTGGHEQYF. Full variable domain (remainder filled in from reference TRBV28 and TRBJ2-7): DVKVTQSSRYLVKRTGEKVFLECVQDMDHENMFWYRQDPGLGLRLIYFSYDVKMKEKGDIPEGYSVSREKKERFSLILESASTNQTSMYLCASSSGGTGGHEQYFGPGTRLTVT.

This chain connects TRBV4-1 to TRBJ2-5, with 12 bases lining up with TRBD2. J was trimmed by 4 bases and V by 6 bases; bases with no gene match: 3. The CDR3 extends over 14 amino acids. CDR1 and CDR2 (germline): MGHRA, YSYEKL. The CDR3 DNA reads TGCGCCAGCAGTCTAGCGGGGGGGGGAGAGACCCAGTACTTC. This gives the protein CASSLAGGGETQYF.

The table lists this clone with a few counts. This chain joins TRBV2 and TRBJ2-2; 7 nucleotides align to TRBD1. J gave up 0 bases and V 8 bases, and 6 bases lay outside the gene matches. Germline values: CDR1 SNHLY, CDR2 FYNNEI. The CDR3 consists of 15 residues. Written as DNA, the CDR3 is TGTGCCAGCCGTAAGGACAGGTCGAACACCGGGGAGCTGTTTTTT. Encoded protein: CASRKDRSNTGELFF.

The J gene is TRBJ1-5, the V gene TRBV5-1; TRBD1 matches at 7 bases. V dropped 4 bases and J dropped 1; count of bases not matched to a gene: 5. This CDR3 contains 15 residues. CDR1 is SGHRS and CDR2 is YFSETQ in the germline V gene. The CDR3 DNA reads TGCGCCAGCAGCGAACAGGGGCTGAGCAATCAGCCCCAGCATTTT. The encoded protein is CASSEQGLSNQPQHF.

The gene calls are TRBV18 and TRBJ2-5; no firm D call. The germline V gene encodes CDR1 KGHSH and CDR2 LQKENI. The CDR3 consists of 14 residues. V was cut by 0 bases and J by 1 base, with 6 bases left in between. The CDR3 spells CASSPPYSQETQYF. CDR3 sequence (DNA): TGTGCCAGCTCACCACCATACAGCCAAGAGACCCAGTACTTC.

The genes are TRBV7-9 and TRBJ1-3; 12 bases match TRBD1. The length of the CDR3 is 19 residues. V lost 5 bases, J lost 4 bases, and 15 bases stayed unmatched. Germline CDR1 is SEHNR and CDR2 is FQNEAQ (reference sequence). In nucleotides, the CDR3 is TGTGCCAGCAGCCCCTCCCAACCGGGACAGGGGGCGCAAGGAAACACCATATATTTT. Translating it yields CASSPSQPGQGAQGNTIYF. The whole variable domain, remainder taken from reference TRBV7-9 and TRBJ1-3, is DTGVSQNPRHKITKRGQNVTFRCDPISEHNRLYWYRQTLGQGPEFLTYFQNEAQLEKSRLLSDRFSAERPKGSFSTLEIQRTEQGDSAMYLCASSPSQPGQGAQGNTIYFGEGSWLTVV.

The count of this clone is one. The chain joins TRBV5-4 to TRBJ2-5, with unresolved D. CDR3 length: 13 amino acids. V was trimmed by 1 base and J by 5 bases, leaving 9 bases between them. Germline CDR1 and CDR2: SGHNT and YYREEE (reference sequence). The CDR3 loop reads CASSLPNRETQYF. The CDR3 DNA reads TGTGCCAGCAGCTTGCCTAACCGGGAGACCCAGTACTTC. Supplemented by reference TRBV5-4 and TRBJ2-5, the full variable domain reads ETGVTQSPTHLIKTRGQQVTLRCSSQSGHNTVSWYQQALGQGPQFIFQYYREEENGRGNFPPRFSGLQFPNYSSELNVNALELDDSALYLCASSLPNRETQYFGPGTRLLVL.

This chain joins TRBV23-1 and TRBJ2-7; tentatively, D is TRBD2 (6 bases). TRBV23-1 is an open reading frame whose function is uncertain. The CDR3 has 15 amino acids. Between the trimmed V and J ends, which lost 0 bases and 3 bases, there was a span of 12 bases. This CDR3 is CASSQSWGVDYEQYF. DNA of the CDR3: TGCGCCAGCAGTCAATCGTGGGGGGTTGACTACGAGCAGTACTTC.

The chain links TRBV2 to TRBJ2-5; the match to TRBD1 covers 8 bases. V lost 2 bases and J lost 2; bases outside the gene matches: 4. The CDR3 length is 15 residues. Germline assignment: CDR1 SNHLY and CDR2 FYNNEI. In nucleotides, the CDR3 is TGTGCCAGCAGTGAAAACAGGGGGATTCAAGAGACCCAGTACTTC. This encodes CASSENRGIQETQYF.

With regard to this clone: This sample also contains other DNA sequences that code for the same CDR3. The CDR3 here is CAWSGGYYGYTF. The CDR3 nucleotides are TGTGCCTGGAGTGGCGGGTACTATGGCTACACCTTC. V is TRBV30 and J is TRBJ1-2; D not resolved. Germline assignment: CDR1 GTSNPN and CDR2 SVGIG (reference sequence). The length of the CDR3 is 12 residues. Trimming pared 1 base from V and 3 bases from J, leaving 6 bases between. Combining the CDR3 with reference TRBV30 and TRBJ1-2 gives the whole variable domain SQTIHQWPATLVQPVGSPLSLECTVEGTSNPNLYWYRQAAGRGLQLLFYSVGIGQISSEVPQNLSASRPQDRQFILSSKKLLLSDSGFYLCAWSGGYYGYTFGSGTRLTVV.

In nucleotides, the CDR3 is TGTGCCAGCAGCGCGGGGACAGGGGGCTTTGGCTACACCTTC. Translation: CASSAGTGGFGYTF. This chain links TRBV9 with TRBJ1-2; 12 positions agree with TRBD1. Trimming took 3 bases from V and 7 from J; bases not matched to a gene: 4. Germline V lookup: CDR1 SGDLS, CDR2 YYNGEE. CDR3 length: 14 residues.

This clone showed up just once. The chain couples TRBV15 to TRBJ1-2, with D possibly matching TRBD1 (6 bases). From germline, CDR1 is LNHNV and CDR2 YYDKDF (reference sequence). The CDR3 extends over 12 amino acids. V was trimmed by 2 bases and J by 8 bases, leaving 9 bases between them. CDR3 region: CATSRSGTGYTF. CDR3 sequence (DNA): TGTGCCACCAGCAGATCCGGGACAGGCTACACCTTC.

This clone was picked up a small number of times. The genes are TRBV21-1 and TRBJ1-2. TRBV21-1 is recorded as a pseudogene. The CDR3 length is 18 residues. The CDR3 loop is CASSKRRGRSPPHYGYTF. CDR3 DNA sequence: TGTGCCAGCAGCAAAAGGCGGGGCAGGAGCCCCCCCCACTATGGCTACACCTTC.

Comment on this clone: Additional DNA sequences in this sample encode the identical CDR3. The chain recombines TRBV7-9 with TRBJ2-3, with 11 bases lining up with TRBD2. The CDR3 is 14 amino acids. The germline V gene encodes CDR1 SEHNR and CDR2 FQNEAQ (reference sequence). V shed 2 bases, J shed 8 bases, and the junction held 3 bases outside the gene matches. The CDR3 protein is CASSLTGLAATQYF. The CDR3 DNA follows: TGTGCCAGCAGCTTAACGGGACTAGCGGCTACGCAGTATTTT. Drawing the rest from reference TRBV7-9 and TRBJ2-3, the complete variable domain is DTGVSQNPRHKITKRGQNVTFRCDPISEHNRLYWYRQTLGQGPEFLTYFQNEAQLEKSRLLSDRFSAERPKGSFSTLEIQRTEQGDSAMYLCASSLTGLAATQYFGPGTRLTVL.

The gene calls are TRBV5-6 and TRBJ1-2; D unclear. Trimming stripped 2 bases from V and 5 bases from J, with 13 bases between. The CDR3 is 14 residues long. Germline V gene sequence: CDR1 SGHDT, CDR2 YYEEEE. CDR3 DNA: TGTGCCAGCAGCTTCCAGGATCCTCTATATGGCTACACCTTC. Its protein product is CASSFQDPLYGYTF. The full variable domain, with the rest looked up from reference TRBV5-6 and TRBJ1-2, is DAGVTQSPTHLIKTRGQQVTLRCSPKSGHDTVSWYQQALGQGPQFIFQYYEEEERQRGNFPDRFSGHQFPNYSSELNVNALLLGDSALYLCASSFQDPLYGYTFGSGTRLTVV.

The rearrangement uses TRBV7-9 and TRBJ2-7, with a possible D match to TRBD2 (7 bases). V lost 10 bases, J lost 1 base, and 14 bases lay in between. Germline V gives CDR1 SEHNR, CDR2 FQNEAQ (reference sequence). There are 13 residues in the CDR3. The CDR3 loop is CATTGGGSYEQYF. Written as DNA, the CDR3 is TGTGCCACTACGGGGGGCGGGTCCTACGAGCAGTACTTC.